This is a list of T cell receptor beta chains from one sample in a study of cytomegalovirus exposure and HLA in healthy donors. Repertoires were generated with immunoSEQ multiplex PCR, while TCRdb's copy carries only in-frame clones and drops some. In total, the table holds some 70,000 clones. The sequenced sample was PBMCs. Receptor source: a female donor in good health and CMV-seropositive. CDR3s include the opening cysteine and the closing phenylalanine or tryptophan. A D gene is named only where the DNA matches it firmly.

d_call j_call v_call cdr3_aa cdr3_nt
- TRBJ2-5 TRBV10-3 CAIGTDYARETQYF TGTGCCATAGGAACGGACTACGCGAGGGAGACCCAGTACTTC
TRBD1 TRBJ2-6 TRBV28 CASSLDRAHSGANVLTF TGTGCCAGCAGTTTAGACAGGGCCCACTCTGGGGCCAACGTCCTGACTTTC
TRBD1 TRBJ2-7 TRBV2 CASSAVDRATGEQYF TGTGCCAGCAGTGCGGTGGACAGGGCAACGGGCGAGCAGTACTTC
- TRBJ1-2 TRBV28 CASRMTRGLGYTF TGTGCCAGCAGGATGACAAGGGGCTTGGGCTACACCTTC
- TRBJ2-2 TRBV6-1 CASRTELADTGELFF TGTGCCAGCAGGACGGAACTAGCCGACACCGGGGAGCTGTTTTTT
TRBD1 TRBJ1-5 TRBV6-6 CASTEPGQGVQPQHF TGTGCCAGCACCGAACCTGGACAGGGTGTACAGCCCCAGCATTTT
TRBD1 TRBJ1-5 TRBV5-4 CASSPTGNRGRSDQPQHF TGTGCCAGCAGCCCGACCGGAAACAGGGGAAGGTCGGATCAGCCCCAGCATTTT
- TRBJ2-7 TRBV28 CASSLSPSGSNPEQYF TGTGCCAGCAGTTTATCCCCTAGTGGGAGTAACCCCGAGCAGTACTTC
- TRBJ1-2 TRBV4-3 CASSQDVGHTSGGYTF TGCGCCAGCAGCCAAGATGTGGGACATACCTCGGGGGGCTACACCTTC
- TRBJ1-2 TRBV7-2 CASTRDWVSNYGYTF TGTGCCAGCACCAGGGATTGGGTCTCTAACTATGGCTACACCTTC
- TRBJ2-1 TRBV4-1 CASGRTAQYNEQFF TGCGCCAGCGGACGGACAGCCCAATACAATGAGCAGTTCTTC
- TRBJ2-1 TRBV20-1 CSAKGAIEQFF TGCAGTGCTAAGGGAGCTATCGAGCAGTTCTTC
- TRBJ2-3 TRBV5-6 CASSWDSRSTDTQYF TGTGCCAGCAGCTGGGACTCTCGTAGCACAGATACGCAGTATTTT
- TRBJ1-2 TRBV9 CASSVAGTRGGYGYTF TGTGCCAGCAGCGTAGCCGGGACTCGAGGTGGCTATGGTTACACCTTC
TRBD1 TRBJ1-5 TRBV27 CASSLGTGAYQPQHF TGTGCCAGCAGTTTGGGGACAGGAGCTTATCAGCCCCAGCATTTT